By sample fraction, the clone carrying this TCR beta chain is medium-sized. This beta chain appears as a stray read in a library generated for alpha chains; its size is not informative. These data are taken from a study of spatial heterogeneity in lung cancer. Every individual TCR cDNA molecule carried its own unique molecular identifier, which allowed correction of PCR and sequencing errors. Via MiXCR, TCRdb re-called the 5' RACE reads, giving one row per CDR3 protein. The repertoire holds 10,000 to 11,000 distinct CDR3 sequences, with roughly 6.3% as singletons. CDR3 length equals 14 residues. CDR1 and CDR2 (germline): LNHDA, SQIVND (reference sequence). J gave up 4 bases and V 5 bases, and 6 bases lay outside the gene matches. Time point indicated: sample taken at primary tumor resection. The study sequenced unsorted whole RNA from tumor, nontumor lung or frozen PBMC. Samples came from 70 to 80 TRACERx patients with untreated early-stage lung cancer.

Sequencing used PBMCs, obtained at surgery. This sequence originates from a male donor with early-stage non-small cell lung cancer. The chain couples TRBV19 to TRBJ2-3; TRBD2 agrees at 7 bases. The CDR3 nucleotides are TGTGCCAGTAGTTCCCGACTAGCAGCAGATACGCAGTATTTT. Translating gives CASSSRLAADTQYF.